The 25 T cell receptor beta chains presented below share a single source sample, sequenced in a study of blood T cell repertoires in COVID-19. Clones were read by immunoSEQ multiplex PCR, and TCRdb kept only the in-frame ones, dropping some. This repertoire shows around 130,000 clones, approximately 83% found once; its top ten account for 4% to 5%. Source material: peripheral blood. All receptors come from an older woman with acute or convalescent COVID-19.

The V and J genes are TRBV30 and TRBJ2-1; weak D call: TRBD1 (6 bases). The CDR3 totals 13 residues. Trimming stripped 2 bases from V and 6 bases from J, with 11 bases between. Germline loops: CDR1 GTSNPN, CDR2 SVGIG (reference sequence). The CDR3 DNA reads as TGTGCCTGGAGTCGACCAGGGGTCAATGAGCAGTTCTTC. This gives the protein CAWSRPGVNEQFF.

This chain links TRBV29-1 with TRBJ1-2; 7 nucleotides align to TRBD1. Looked up from germline, CDR1 is SQVTM and CDR2 is ANQGSEA. The CDR3 contains 13 residues. V trimming: 6 bases; J trimming: 2 bases; junction bases outside the gene matches: 6. The CDR3, as DNA: TGCAGCGTCCGAACCAGGGGGAACTATGGCTACACCTTC. Its translation: CSVRTRGNYGYTF.

The rearrangement uses TRBV6-2 or TRBV6-3 and TRBJ2-7; 8 positions agree with TRBD2. The CDR3 extends over 13 amino acids. Germline trimming cut 2 bases from V and 12 bases from J; bases unmatched to any gene: 9. CDR1 MNHEY and CDR2 SVGEGT come from the germline V gene. CDR3 DNA: TGTGCCAGCAGTTACGGCGTGGCGGGGGGCCTGTACTTC. This sequence encodes CASSYGVAGGLYF.

This rearrangement joins TRBV3-1 (or the pseudogene TRBV3-2) to TRBJ1-1, with TRBD1 matching over 8 bases. V gave up 4 bases and J gave up 2 bases; unmatched junction bases: 3. CDR1 LGHDT and CDR2 YNNKEL come from the germline V gene (reference sequence). The CDR3 spans 14 residues. Written as DNA, the CDR3 is TGTGCCAGCAGCCGAGACAGGGGAAACACTGAAGCTTTCTTT. Its translation is CASSRDRGNTEAFF.

This clone came up a few times. The chain recombines TRBV30 with TRBJ1-1, with D hard to call. The germline gives CDR1 GTSNPN, CDR2 SVGIG (reference sequence). This CDR3 contains 12 residues. V was cut by 4 bases and J by 7 bases, with 13 bases left in between. In nucleotides, the CDR3 is TGTGCCTGGAACCGGGATGGATTTGAAGCTTTCTTT. Protein sequence: CAWNRDGFEAFF.

In this sample, this clone turned up once. The J gene is TRBJ1-1, the V gene TRBV7-9, with 12 bases fitting TRBD1. Germline V CDR1 and CDR2: SEHNR, FQNEAQ (reference sequence). This CDR3 has 16 residues. The trim removed 5 bases at V and 6 bases at J, leaving 10 bases unmatched. Here the CDR3 DNA reads TGTGCCAGCAGCCAGGGACAGGGGGCGCCTGTATCTGAAGCTTTCTTT. It is translated as CASSQGQGAPVSEAFF.

The chain is built from TRBV7-2 and TRBJ2-5; D remains unclear. Germline V gene sequence: CDR1 SGHTA, CDR2 FQGNSA. The CDR3 totals 11 residues. V lost 1 base and J lost 10, with 7 bases in between. The CDR3, as DNA: TGTGCCAGCAGCTTAGACAGTGGCCAGTACTTC. Its translation is CASSLDSGQYF.

This rearrangement joins TRBV25-1 to TRBJ1-2; D is uncertain. This CDR3 spans 14 amino acids. Trimming removed 9 bases from V and 2 bases from J, with 16 bases in between. In germline, CDR1 is MGHDK, CDR2 SYGVNS. The chain's CDR3 is CARLGIWANYGYTF. In nucleotides, the CDR3 is TGTGCCAGGCTGGGCATCTGGGCCAACTATGGCTACACCTTC.

On this clone itself: The same CDR3 can be traced to other DNA sequences in this sample. This chain links TRBV5-6 with TRBJ1-2; 7 bases are a match to TRBD1. CDR1 is SGHDT and CDR2 is YYEEEE in the germline V gene. V lost 4 bases to trimming and J lost 8 bases; unmatched junction nucleotides: 8. There are 13 residues in the CDR3. The CDR3 region has the DNA TGTGCCAGCAGCCTCCGACAGGGAGACGGCTACACCTTC. It is translated as CASSLRQGDGYTF. Supplemented by reference TRBV5-6 and TRBJ1-2, the full variable domain reads DAGVTQSPTHLIKTRGQQVTLRCSPKSGHDTVSWYQQALGQGPQFIFQYYEEEERQRGNFPDRFSGHQFPNYSSELNVNALLLGDSALYLCASSLRQGDGYTFGSGTRLTVV.

The rearrangement uses TRBV11-2 and TRBJ2-1; weak D call: TRBD2 (6 bases). The CDR3 extends over 16 amino acids. CDR1 is SGHAT and CDR2 is FQNNGV in the germline V gene. V gave up 4 bases and J gave up 6 bases, with 19 bases separating them. The CDR3 region has the DNA TGTGCCAGCAGCTCCCAGCGGGTAATAGAGGGCAATGAGCAGTTCTTC. Residues: CASSSQRVIEGNEQFF.

The rearrangement uses TRBV30 and TRBJ2-3, with no clear D. Trimming took 2 bases from V and 14 from J, leaving 20 bases between them. This CDR3 spans 13 amino acids. The germline V gene encodes CDR1 GTSNPN and CDR2 SVGIG (reference sequence). This CDR3 reads CAWSTGASSRLYF. The CDR3 DNA is TGTGCCTGGAGTACTGGTGCGAGTAGCCGGCTGTATTTT.

The V gene is TRBV5-1, the J gene TRBJ1-1; 10 bases fit TRBD1. With V trimmed by 3 bases and J by 5 bases, 10 bases remained unmatched. The CDR3 is 16 residues long. CDR1 SGHRS and CDR2 YFSETQ come from the germline V gene. CDR3 nucleotides: TGCGCCAGCAGCTCGGGGGACAGGGGTAGATCAACTGAAGCTTTCTTT. Encoded protein: CASSSGDRGRSTEAFF.

This chain joins TRBV15 and TRBJ2-2; no firm D call. This CDR3 has 15 residues. V lost 1 base, J lost 2 bases, and 8 bases lay in between. The germline CDR1 and CDR2 sequences are LNHNV and YYDKDF (reference sequence). For the CDR3, the DNA is TGTGCCACCAGCAGAGGCAGCGTAAACACCGGGGAGCTGTTTTTT. Translation: CATSRGSVNTGELFF.

This clone came up once. The chain uses TRBV3-1 (or the pseudogene TRBV3-2) and TRBJ2-7, with 7 bases lining up with TRBD1. The CDR3 is 16 amino acids. Germline loops: CDR1 LGHDT, CDR2 YNNKEL (reference sequence). The V and J ends lost 4 bases and 0 bases, in that order; junction bases with no gene match: 9. CDR3 nucleotides: TGTGCCAGCAGCCTAACAGGGGCAGAGAGCTCCTACGAGCAGTACGTC. Translated: CASSLTGAESSYEQYV.

With respect to this clone: Other DNA variants within this sample encode the same CDR3. The CDR3 sequence: CASSLRPGGDQPQHF. For the CDR3, the DNA is TGTGCCAGCAGTTTAAGACCCGGGGGGGATCAGCCCCAGCATTTT. The chain combines TRBV27 with TRBJ1-5, with TRBD1 as a possible D gene (5 bases). Germline CDR1 is MNHEY and CDR2 is SMNVEV (reference sequence). The CDR3 totals 15 residues. Deletions cut 2 bases from V and 5 bases from J, with 13 bases between.

This clone has just one count. The chain uses TRBV5-1 and TRBJ2-3, with unresolved D. CDR3 size: 14 residues. V lost 2 bases, J lost 0 bases, and 7 bases lay in between. In germline, CDR1 is SGHRS, CDR2 YFSETQ. The CDR3 nucleotides are TGCGCCAGCAGCTTAGCCCGGAGCACAGATACGCAGTATTTT. Amino acids: CASSLARSTDTQYF.

The chain employs TRBV5-8 and TRBJ1-4, with D possibly TRBD1 on 6 matching bases. From germline, CDR1 is SGHTS and CDR2 YDEGEE. V was trimmed by 2 bases and J by 2 bases, leaving 10 bases between them. The CDR3 runs 15 residues. The CDR3 coding sequence is TGTGCCAGCAGCTTTGGGGGCCTCACTAATGAAAAACTGTTTTTT. This translates into CASSFGGLTNEKLFF.

This clone turned up a few times. The chain is built from TRBV7-9 and TRBJ1-3; D might be TRBD1 (5 bases). There are 15 residues in the CDR3. Trimming shortened V by 4 bases and J by 4 bases, and 14 bases separated the two germline ends. Germline assignment: CDR1 SEHNR and CDR2 FQNEAQ (reference sequence). The CDR3 region is CASSSMAGKGNTIYF. CDR3 sequence (DNA): TGTGCCAGCAGCTCTATGGCAGGGAAAGGAAACACCATATATTTT.

This clone came up once. The chain couples TRBV5-4 to TRBJ2-3; 14 bases are a match to TRBD2. The junction had 4 bases not matched to a gene; V was cut back by 0 bases and J by 4 bases. Germline V lookup: CDR1 SGHNT, CDR2 YYREEE (reference sequence). The CDR3 contains 17 residues. DNA of the CDR3: TGTGCCAGCAGCTTGGGACTAGCGGGGGGGCGGGCAGATACGCAGTATTTT. Protein product: CASSLGLAGGRADTQYF.

The chain uses TRBV5-1 and TRBJ2-5, with a weak D call TRBD1 (6 bases). Germline CDR1 SGHRS, CDR2 YFSETQ. The germline V and J ends were trimmed by 3 bases and 0 bases, with 18 bases remaining between them. The CDR3 totals 17 residues. The CDR3 region has the DNA TGCGCCAGCAGCTGGGATTACAGGGACCCGTACCAAGAGACCCAGTACTTC. This translates into CASSWDYRDPYQETQYF.

Ten or more counts support this clone. This CDR3 is also generated by other DNA sequences in the sample. J is TRBJ2-1 and V is TRBV2; maybe TRBD2 (7 bases). The germline V and J ends were trimmed by 8 bases and 4 bases, with 18 bases remaining between them. In germline, CDR1 is SNHLY, CDR2 FYNNEI. This CDR3 has 15 amino acids. The CDR3 DNA reads as TGTGCCAGCTCCCTTTTGGGGGGGGCTTACAATGAGCAGTTCTTC. Its protein product is CASSLLGGAYNEQFF. The full variable domain, rest sourced from reference TRBV2 and TRBJ2-1, is EPEVTQTPSHQVTQMGQEVILRCVPISNHLYFYWYRQILGQKVEFLVSFYNNEISEKSEIFDDQFSVERPDGSNFTLKIRSTKLEDSAMYFCASSLLGGAYNEQFFGPGTRLTVL.

The sample holds a few counts of this clone. J is TRBJ1-3 and V is TRBV10-3, with no clear D. V lost 3 bases to trimming and J lost 0 bases, with 15 bases between them. In germline, CDR1 is ENHRY, CDR2 SYGVKD. This CDR3 spans 17 amino acids. The CDR3 sequence: CAISEDSSWFSGNTIYF. The CDR3 DNA follows: TGTGCCATCAGTGAAGATAGCTCCTGGTTCTCTGGAAACACCATATATTTT.

The V call is TRBV5-8, the J call TRBJ2-5, with 9 bases aligning to TRBD1. Trimming cost V 4 bases and J 4 bases; bases outside gene matches: 8. The germline gives CDR1 SGHTS, CDR2 YDEGEE. The CDR3 runs 15 residues. The CDR3 region has the DNA TGTGCCAGCAGCGGGGCAGTGGACAGGGGAGAGACCCAGTACTTC. Translation gives CASSGAVDRGETQYF.

The chain is built from TRBV6-4 and TRBJ2-2, with D unclear. The CDR3 is 13 residues long. Germline V gene sequence: CDR1 MRHNA, CDR2 SNTAGT. The V end lost 2 bases, the J end lost 4 bases, and 5 bases lay between the germline ends. The CDR3 nucleotides are TGTGCCAGCAGTGACGGCTCCACCGGGGAGCTGTTTTTT. This gives the protein CASSDGSTGELFF.

Details on this clone: A junction boundary mismatches the germline segment, possibly from a read error. This CDR3 reads CASTYGGQSNQPQHF. CDR3 in DNA: TGTGCCAGCACTTACGGAGGACAGAGTAATCAGCCCCAGCATTTT. The rearrangement links TRBV6-2 or TRBV6-3 to TRBJ1-5; possibly TRBD1 for D (6 bases). This CDR3 contains 15 residues. Germline V gene data show CDR1 as MNHEY and CDR2 as SVGEGT.